This TCR beta chain was captured in a study of regulatory T cells in long-lasting Graves disease. General study results and limits: Examination was confined to peripheral blood, excluding thyroid tissue. Relative to new patients (around 1,000), persistent patients exhibited greater sharing of public clonotypes (around 2,800).

This clonotype showed up just a few times. The antigen remains unidentified. Combining iRepertoire HTBI primers with Arm-PCR of CDR3 regions, the authors built TCR beta libraries. TCRdb recomputed calls from the multiplex PCR reads with MiXCR, one row per CDR3 protein. Among roughly 350,000 distinct CDR3 sequences, roughly 17% were seen once, and the ten largest hold 20% to 25%. Trimming at V came to 4 bases and at J to 2 bases, leaving 7 bases not matched to a gene. Germline lookup yields CDR1 MDHEN and CDR2 SYDVKM. This CDR3 contains 16 residues. As to time point: newly diagnosed GD, antithyroid drugs for less than 3 months. PBMC-extracted RNA yielded the TCR library. These data are also associated with another study on T cells in Graves' hyperthyroidism and ophthalmopathy.

Sequences were derived from peripheral blood mononuclear cells (PBMCs), sampled at new diagnosis, from a patient treated with antithyroid drugs. The source is a woman under 30 with Graves disease. This sequence joins TRBV28 and TRBJ1-2; 10 nucleotides align to TRBD1. CDR3 protein: CASSSPGTGENYGYTF. CDR3 bases: TGTGCCAGCAGTTCCCCCGGGACAGGGGAAAACTATGGCTACACCTTC.